The 24 T cell receptor beta chains listed next were all sequenced from one sample in a study of T cell responses to AZD1222 COVID-19 vaccine. Only in-frame clones appear in the TCRdb table, and some are missing; sequencing was by immunoSEQ multiplex PCR. This sample has more than 140,000 clones, with about 87% found just once. The input for sequencing was peripheral blood, taken on day 0 of MenACWY control vaccination. The receptor set was obtained from an adult in good health.

The CDR3 loop reads CASSPWRNGYEQYF. For the CDR3, the DNA is TGTGCCAGCAGCCCATGGAGGAATGGCTACGAGCAGTACTTC. V usage is TRBV9 and J usage is TRBJ2-7, with a tentative D call TRBD2 (5 bases). The CDR3 is 14 amino acids. V was pared by 4 bases and J by 3 bases, with 14 bases between. From germline, CDR1 is SGDLS and CDR2 YYNGEE.

This chain links TRBV19 with TRBJ1-2; D may be TRBD1 (6 bases). Germline CDR1 LNHDA, CDR2 SQIVND (reference sequence). The CDR3 spans 15 residues. V gave up 3 bases and J gave up 7 bases, with 18 bases separating them. The CDR3 DNA is TGTGCCAGTAGTATCGATGGGATAAGGGGGATTGGCTACACCTTC. Protein sequence: CASSIDGIRGIGYTF.

As to this clone: An end of the junction differs from the germline gene, which may be a read error. The chain couples TRBV27 to TRBJ2-7; 10 positions agree with TRBD2. CDR3 length equals 14 residues. Germline V lookup: CDR1 MNHEY, CDR2 SMNVEV (reference sequence). This chain's CDR3 is CASSLSLLAGEQYF. CDR3 DNA sequence: TGTGCCAGCAGTCTATCCTTACTAGCGGGGGAGCAGTACTTC.

The chain employs TRBV25-1 and TRBJ2-1; D assignment may be TRBD1 or TRBD2 (6 bases each). V was trimmed by 3 bases and J by 6 bases, leaving 15 bases between them. Germline values: CDR1 MGHDK, CDR2 SYGVNS. The CDR3 runs 15 residues. The CDR3 region has the DNA TGTGCCAGCAGTGATGAGTTGAGGGGGGCCAATGAGCAGTTCTTC. This sequence encodes CASSDELRGANEQFF.

The rearrangement links TRBV18 to TRBJ1-1; the match to TRBD1 covers 7 bases. Germline V gene data show CDR1 as KGHSH and CDR2 as LQKENI. V dropped 0 bases and J dropped 3; count of bases not matched to a gene: 7. The CDR3 loop spans 16 amino acids. CDR3 sequence: CASSPPRRQGDTEAFF. CDR3 nucleotide sequence: TGTGCCAGCTCACCACCGAGGAGGCAGGGGGACACTGAAGCTTTCTTT. Full variable domain (remainder filled in from reference TRBV18 and TRBJ1-1): NAGVMQNPRHLVRRRGQEARLRCSPMKGHSHVYWYRQLPEEGLKFMVYLQKENIIDESGMPKERFSAEFPKEGPSILRIQQVVRGDSAAYFCASSPPRRQGDTEAFFGQGTRLTVV.

The chain joins TRBV28 to TRBJ1-5; no firm D call. Germline V CDR1 and CDR2: MDHEN, SYDVKM. This CDR3 spans 12 amino acids. V lost 5 bases and J 5 bases, leaving 7 bases between the germline ends. The DNA of the CDR3 is TGTGCCAGCAGTCAGCGGTATCAGCCCCAGCATTTT. It translates to CASSQRYQPQHF.

The chain uses TRBV27 and TRBJ1-2; maybe TRBD1 (6 bases). The CDR3 totals 15 residues. Germline CDR1 MNHEY, CDR2 SMNVEV (reference sequence). Trimming took 2 bases from V and 0 from J, leaving 10 bases between them. The CDR3 sequence is CASSLTQGSNYGYTF. CDR3 in DNA: TGTGCCAGCAGTTTAACACAGGGTTCTAACTATGGCTACACCTTC.

This chain joins TRBV6-5 and TRBJ2-3; no firm D call. This CDR3 has 12 amino acids. Germline V gives CDR1 MNHEY, CDR2 SVGAGI. V was pared by 4 bases and J by 7 bases, with 9 bases between. This CDR3 reads CASSLAENTQYF. The CDR3 DNA reads TGTGCCAGCAGTTTGGCCGAGAATACGCAGTATTTT.

This clone has just one count. The rearrangement links TRBV19 to TRBJ2-1; weak D call: TRBD1 (6 bases). Germline V gene sequence: CDR1 LNHDA, CDR2 SQIVND (reference sequence). This CDR3 region has 14 residues. The ends were cut back, 7 bases at V and 4 bases at J, with 14 bases in the middle. The chain's CDR3 is CASMMGASYNEQFF. The CDR3 DNA sequence: TGTGCCAGTATGATGGGGGCCAGTTACAATGAGCAGTTCTTC.

J is TRBJ2-1 and V is TRBV2; 7 nucleotides match TRBD2. This CDR3 is built from 16 residues. The germline CDR1 and CDR2 sequences are SNHLY and FYNNEI. V was pared by 0 bases and J by 2 bases, with 4 bases of the junction left unmatched. CDR3: CASSEAGGGTYNEQFF. DNA for the CDR3: TGTGCCAGCAGTGAAGCTGGCGGGGGAACCTACAATGAGCAGTTCTTC. Variable domain in full (rest from reference TRBV2 and TRBJ2-1): EPEVTQTPSHQVTQMGQEVILRCVPISNHLYFYWYRQILGQKVEFLVSFYNNEISEKSEIFDDQFSVERPDGSNFTLKIRSTKLEDSAMYFCASSEAGGGTYNEQFFGPGTRLTVL.

In its sample, this clone was seen once. The V call is TRBV10-3, the J call TRBJ1-2; 9 nucleotides align to TRBD1. V was pared by 2 bases and J by 4 bases, with 2 bases of the junction left unmatched. CDR1 is ENHRY, CDR2 SYGVKD, per germline. This CDR3 is built from 14 residues. The CDR3 region has the DNA TGTGCCATCAGTGAGGCGGACAGGGGCTATGGCTACACCTTC. Protein product: CAISEADRGYGYTF.

This clone was recorded once. V usage is TRBV18 and J usage is TRBJ1-2; 9 positions match TRBD1. After removal of 7 bases from V and 3 bases from J, the junction contained 6 bases not matched to a gene. The CDR3 has 14 amino acids. CDR1 and CDR2 (germline): KGHSH, LQKENI. CDR3 coding DNA: TGTGCCAGCTTTCGGACAGGGGAGGACTATGGCTACACCTTC. Amino acid sequence: CASFRTGEDYGYTF. The full variable domain, in which reference TRBV18 and TRBJ1-2 provide the parts outside the CDR3, is NAGVMQNPRHLVRRRGQEARLRCSPMKGHSHVYWYRQLPEEGLKFMVYLQKENIIDESGMPKERFSAEFPKEGPSILRIQQVVRGDSAAYFCASFRTGEDYGYTFGSGTRLTVV.

The chain links TRBV4-3 to TRBJ2-1; D is undetermined. The germline V gene has CDR1 LGHNA and CDR2 YSLEER. The V end was cut by 1 base, the J end by 1 base, with 2 bases between. The CDR3 sequence is 13 residues long. The CDR3 coding sequence is TGCGCCAGCAGCCAAGCATCCTACAATGAGCAGTTCTTC. It translates to CASSQASYNEQFF.

The chain has TRBV3-1 (or the pseudogene TRBV3-2) and TRBJ1-2; D is unresolved. The CDR3 has 12 amino acids. CDR1 is LGHDT, CDR2 YNNKEL, per germline (reference sequence). Trimming shortened V by 1 base and J by 8 bases, and 8 bases separated the two germline ends. This CDR3 is CASSQGSTGYTF. The CDR3 DNA is TGTGCCAGCAGCCAAGGGTCGACGGGCTACACCTTC.

This CDR3 is CASGGQGRMTDTQYF. CDR3 coding DNA: TGTGCCAGTGGCGGACAGGGGAGGATGACAGATACGCAGTATTTT. The chain joins TRBV19 to TRBJ2-3, with 9 bases that match TRBD1. Unmatched junction bases numbered 9, after V lost 8 bases and J lost 3 bases. This CDR3 comprises 15 residues. Germline-derived CDR1 and CDR2 are LNHDA and SQIVND (reference sequence).

V gene TRBV5-1 combines with J gene TRBJ2-5; TRBD2 is a possible D gene (6 bases). The V and J ends lost 0 bases and 5 bases respectively, with 11 bases between them. This CDR3 spans 14 amino acids. Per germline, CDR1 SGHRS and CDR2 YFSETQ. This chain's CDR3 is CASSLGGDGETQYF. The CDR3 DNA follows: TGCGCCAGCAGCTTGGGCGGGGACGGGGAGACCCAGTACTTC.

This chain connects TRBV24-1 to TRBJ1-2, with TRBD1 as a possible D gene (5 bases). Between the trimmed V and J ends, which lost 4 bases and 0 bases, there was a span of 17 bases. This CDR3 comprises 17 residues. The germline CDR1 and CDR2 sequences are KGHDR and SFDVKD. CDR3 protein: CATSDTPGRSSNYGYTF. The CDR3 nucleotides read TGTGCCACCAGTGACACACCGGGACGGTCTTCTAACTATGGCTACACCTTC.

This clone has just a few counts. This chain uses TRBV3-1 (or the pseudogene TRBV3-2) with TRBJ1-5, with D unclear. The germline V gene encodes CDR1 LGHDT and CDR2 YNNKEL (reference sequence). CDR3 size: 13 residues. V was trimmed by 0 bases and J by 7 bases, leaving 7 bases between them. The CDR3 DNA follows: TGTGCCAGCAGCCAAGATCTGGGACAGCCCCAGCATTTT. Translation: CASSQDLGQPQHF.

The V and J genes are TRBV19 and TRBJ1-2; 9 nucleotides agree with TRBD1. Germline V lookup: CDR1 LNHDA, CDR2 SQIVND (reference sequence). Germline trimming cut 4 bases from V and 5 bases from J; bases unmatched to any gene: 8. The CDR3 consists of 15 residues. Here the CDR3 reads CASSSTGTGSYGYTF. For the CDR3, the DNA is TGTGCCAGTAGTAGTACCGGGACAGGGAGTTATGGCTACACCTTC.

V and J are TRBV10-3 and TRBJ1-6; D is unclear. The CDR3 length is 14 residues. V was cut by 5 bases and J by 0 bases, with 5 bases left in between. Looked up from germline, CDR1 is ENHRY and CDR2 is SYGVKD. The CDR3 region is CAISTDSYNSPLHF. The CDR3, as DNA: TGTGCCATCAGTACTGACTCCTATAATTCACCCCTCCACTTT.

The CDR3 region is CASSRIPGQGLGEQYF. The CDR3 DNA reads TGTGCCAGCTCACGTATCCCGGGACAGGGGTTGGGTGAGCAGTACTTC. The V call is TRBV18, the J call TRBJ2-7; 10 bases are a match to TRBD1. Germline CDR1 and CDR2: KGHSH and LQKENI. The CDR3 has 16 amino acids. J was trimmed by 7 bases and V by 4 bases; bases with no gene match: 13.

The J gene is TRBJ1-1, the V gene TRBV6-2 or TRBV6-3; D unclear. This CDR3 region has 13 residues. V was trimmed by 2 bases and J by 2 bases, leaving 6 bases between them. Germline values: CDR1 MNHEY, CDR2 SVGEGT. This chain's CDR3 is CASSYGHNTEAFF. CDR3 in DNA: TGTGCCAGCAGTTACGGCCATAACACTGAAGCTTTCTTT.

The chain uses TRBV9 and TRBJ2-7, with D unresolved. CDR3 size: 14 residues. V lost 0 bases, J lost 1 base, and 8 bases lay in between. Per the germline V gene, CDR1 is SGDLS and CDR2 is YYNGEE. The CDR3 DNA is TGTGCCAGCAGCGTAGGTCTACATTCCTACGAGCAGTACTTC. Its protein is CASSVGLHSYEQYF.

This rearrangement joins TRBV7-8 to TRBJ2-5; 13 bases line up with TRBD2. The CDR3 is 15 amino acids. After removal of 4 bases from V and 4 bases from J, the junction contained 3 bases not matched to a gene. The germline V gene encodes CDR1 SGHVS and CDR2 FQNEAQ. CDR3 amino acids: CASSSGLAGVETQYF. DNA of the CDR3: TGTGCCAGCAGCTCCGGACTAGCGGGAGTAGAGACCCAGTACTTC.